These T cell receptor beta chains were read from a single sample in a study of beta chain features in type 1 diabetes. Produced via immunoSEQ multiplex PCR; TCRdb's table is partial and in-frame only. Of some 360,000 clones listed, less than 20% are singletons. Specimen: naive CD4+ T cells from blood. The origin of the receptors is a woman younger than 30 in good health. Each CDR3 is given with its conserved first and last residue. A D gene is named only where the DNA matches it firmly. Size is stated for part of the rows, as once, few or many counts, or as a class when the clone is expanded.

j_gene: TRBJ2-1; d_gene: TRBD1; v_gene: TRBV2; abundance: few; CDR3nt: TGTGCCAGCAGTTGGGACAGGGGTGAGCAGTTCTTC; CDR3aa: CASSWDRGEQFF
j_gene: TRBJ1-1; d_gene: NA; v_gene: TRBV29-1; abundance: NA; CDR3nt: TGCAGCGTTGAAGATCGGGAGGGAAGGTTGACTGAAGCTTTCTTT; CDR3aa: CSVEDREGRLTEAFF
j_gene: TRBJ1-5; d_gene: TRBD1; v_gene: TRBV2; abundance: few; CDR3nt: TGTGCCAGCAGTGCCGGACAGGCCGATCAGCCCCAGCATTTT; CDR3aa: CASSAGQADQPQHF
j_gene: TRBJ2-7; d_gene: NA; v_gene: TRBV21-1; abundance: few; CDR3nt: TGTGCCAGCAGCGGGGCGAGGCAGGTCTACGAGCAGTACTTC; CDR3aa: CASSGARQVYEQYF
j_gene: TRBJ2-2; d_gene: TRBD2; v_gene: TRBV4-3; abundance: few; CDR3nt: TGCGCCAGCAGCCAAGATCTCAAACTAGCGTTCACCGGGGAGCTGTTTTTT; CDR3aa: CASSQDLKLAFTGELFF
j_gene: TRBJ1-5; d_gene: NA; v_gene: TRBV5-1; abundance: NA; CDR3nt: TGCGCCAGCAGCTTGTCAGCTGTCACAGGAGTAAATCAGCCCCAGCATTTT; CDR3aa: CASSLSAVTGVNQPQHF
j_gene: TRBJ1-3; d_gene: TRBD1; v_gene: TRBV30; abundance: NA; CDR3nt: TGTGCCTGGAGCGGGCTGGGGGGACAGAGCTCTGGAAACACCATATATTTT; CDR3aa: CAWSGLGGQSSGNTIYF
j_gene: TRBJ2-5; d_gene: TRBD1; v_gene: TRBV7-9; abundance: few; CDR3nt: TGTGCCAGCAGCTCCGGGACAGGGTGGGAGACCCAGTACTTC; CDR3aa: CASSSGTGWETQYF
j_gene: TRBJ2-3; d_gene: NA; v_gene: TRBV7-2; abundance: NA; CDR3nt: TGTGCCAGCAGCCAGGGGGGCTCAGATACGCAGTATTTT; CDR3aa: CASSQGGSDTQYF
j_gene: TRBJ2-1; d_gene: TRBD2; v_gene: TRBV5-1; abundance: NA; CDR3nt: TGCGCCAGCAGCGCCGGACTAGCTAGCAATGAGCAGTTCTTC; CDR3aa: CASSAGLASNEQFF
j_gene: TRBJ1-2; d_gene: NA; v_gene: TRBV15; abundance: NA; CDR3nt: TGTGCCACCAGCAGACAGGTTGGCTACACCTTC; CDR3aa: CATSRQVGYTF
j_gene: TRBJ1-1; d_gene: TRBD1; v_gene: TRBV30; abundance: NA; CDR3nt: TGTGCCTGGAGTGACAGGGGGAACACTGAAGCTTTCTTT; CDR3aa: CAWSDRGNTEAFF
j_gene: TRBJ1-5; d_gene: TRBD1; v_gene: TRBV6-6; abundance: NA; CDR3nt: TGTGCCAGCAGTTCCGGGACAGAGCCCCAGCATTTT; CDR3aa: CASSSGTEPQHF
j_gene: TRBJ2-1; d_gene: TRBD1; v_gene: TRBV27; abundance: NA; CDR3nt: TGTGCCAGCAGTCCGGGACAGGGGCCAGGGAATGAGCAGTTCTTC; CDR3aa: CASSPGQGPGNEQFF
j_gene: TRBJ1-6; d_gene: NA; v_gene: TRBV7-2; abundance: NA; CDR3nt: TGTGCCAGCAGCTCGCACGGGGATTCACCCCTCCACTTT; CDR3aa: CASSSHGDSPLHF
j_gene: TRBJ2-3; d_gene: NA; v_gene: TRBV11-1; abundance: few; CDR3nt: TGTGCCAGCAGCTTCTCGGGCACAGATACGCAGTATTTT; CDR3aa: CASSFSGTDTQYF
j_gene: TRBJ1-2; d_gene: TRBD1; v_gene: TRBV18; abundance: few; CDR3nt: TGTGCCAGCTCCCGAGACTTGACAGGGACTAACTATGGCTACACCTTC; CDR3aa: CASSRDLTGTNYGYTF
j_gene: TRBJ1-5; d_gene: NA; v_gene: TRBV4-1; abundance: few; CDR3nt: TGCGCCAGCAGCCGGTTTCAGGGTTATCAGCCCCAGCATTTT; CDR3aa: CASSRFQGYQPQHF
j_gene: TRBJ2-1; d_gene: NA; v_gene: TRBV11-2; abundance: NA; CDR3nt: TGTGCCAGCAGCGCAATCGTCCAGCGACCCAGCTCCTACAATGAGCAGTTCTTC; CDR3aa: CASSAIVQRPSSYNEQFF
j_gene: TRBJ1-5; d_gene: TRBD1; v_gene: TRBV15; abundance: NA; CDR3nt: TGTGCCACCAGCAGGGACAGGGGAAATCAGCCCCAGCATTTT; CDR3aa: CATSRDRGNQPQHF
j_gene: TRBJ2-5; d_gene: NA; v_gene: TRBV11-2; abundance: NA; CDR3nt: TGTGCCAGCAGCCCGGGACTGAGGGAGACCCAGTACTTC; CDR3aa: CASSPGLRETQYF
j_gene: TRBJ2-3; d_gene: NA; v_gene: TRBV5-4; abundance: NA; CDR3nt: TGTGCCAGCAGCTTGTCACCACAGGGCACAGATACGCAGTATTTT; CDR3aa: CASSLSPQGTDTQYF
j_gene: TRBJ2-2; d_gene: NA; v_gene: TRBV5-1; abundance: few; CDR3nt: TGCGCCAGCAGCCCCTTACCCGGACATACGAACACCGGGGAGCTGTTTTTT; CDR3aa: CASSPLPGHTNTGELFF